This TCR beta chain emerged from a study of response to subunit inactivated influenza vaccine. The CDR3 totals 15 residues. V lost 6 bases to trimming and J lost 5 bases, with 20 bases between them. Germline CDR1 reads SGHDT; CDR2 reads YYEEEE. TCRdb reanalysed the RT-PCR reads using MiXCR and keeps one entry per CDR3 protein. The profile shows around 850,000 distinct CDR3 sequences, less than 20% of them singletons. The sample in question was PBMCs from blood, obtained less than 6 days after vaccination. This clonotype was obtained from a middle-aged man who received an inactivated influenza vaccine. The chain has TRBV5-6 and TRBJ1-1, with D perhaps TRBD1 (6 bases). CDR3 region: CASIAAQGQGTEAFF. In nucleotides, the CDR3 is TGTGCCAGCATCGCCGCACAGGGTCAGGGAACTGAAGCTTTCTTT. Full variable domain (rest looked up from reference TRBV5-6 and TRBJ1-1): DAGVTQSPTHLIKTRGQQVTLRCSPKSGHDTVSWYQQALGQGPQFIFQYYEEEERQRGNFPDRFSGHQFPNYSSELNVNALLLGDSALYLCASIAAQGQGTEAFFGQGTRLTVV.